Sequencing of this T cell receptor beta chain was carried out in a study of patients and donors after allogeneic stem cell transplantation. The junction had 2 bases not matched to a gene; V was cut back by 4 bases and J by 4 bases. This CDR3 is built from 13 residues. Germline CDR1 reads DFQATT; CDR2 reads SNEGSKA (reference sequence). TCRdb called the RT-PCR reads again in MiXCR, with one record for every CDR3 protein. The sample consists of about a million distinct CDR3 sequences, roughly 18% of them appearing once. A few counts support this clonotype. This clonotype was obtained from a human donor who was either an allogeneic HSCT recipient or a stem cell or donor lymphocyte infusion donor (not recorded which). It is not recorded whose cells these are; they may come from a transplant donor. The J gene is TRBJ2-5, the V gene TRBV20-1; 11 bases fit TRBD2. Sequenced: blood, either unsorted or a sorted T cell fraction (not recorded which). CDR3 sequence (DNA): TGCAGTGCTAAACTAGCGGGGGTAGAGACCCAGTACTTC. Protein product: CSAKLAGVETQYF.